This T cell receptor (beta chain) was recovered during a study of OX40 agonist ivuxolimab in advanced cancers. About the study: Dose-escalation subjects each had hepatocellular carcinoma, melanoma, renal cell or head and neck cancer.

Study-wide results and limits: In the 0.1-3.0 mg/kg groups, partial responders showed among the lowest expansion. Normalized expansion of T-cell clones was also low for some nonresponders.

Clones were read by immunoSEQ multiplex PCR, and TCRdb kept only the in-frame ones, dropping some. The repertoire holds 25,000 or so clones, around 75% seen once, with roughly 18% in the top ten. Germline lookup yields CDR1 LGHNA and CDR2 YNFKEQ. V dropped 6 bases and J dropped 4 bases, with 15 bases sitting between them. The CDR3 is 14 amino acids. On this clone itself: Its antigen remains unidentified.

Patients were ruled out by autoimmune disease history or systemic immunosuppression. The chain links TRBV4-2 to TRBJ1-2; D might be TRBD1 (6 bases). The TCR comes from an adult with an advanced solid tumor such as melanoma, head and neck, liver or kidney cancer. The starting material was CD4+ or CD8+ T cells sorted from blood, obtained in a trial of the OX40 agonist ivuxolimab. CDR3 nucleotide sequence: TGTGCCAGCAGTCCGGGGGGGGCGAGCTATGGCTACACCTTC. Amino acids: CASSPGGASYGYTF.